Below, 17 T cell receptor beta chains from the same sample are listed, as sequenced in a study of T-cell reconstitution after alpha-beta-depleted transplantation in children. Using unique molecular identifiers, the investigators prepared the TCRbeta library. One entry per CDR3 protein, called by TCRdb with MiXCR from the PCR reads. The data show about 540,000 distinct CDR3 sequences, with 27% seen just once and approximately 39% held by the top ten. The sequencing here drew on PBMCs, taken before TCRalphabeta/CD19-depleted stem cell transplant. These receptors were obtained from a boy under three years old with Wiskott-Aldrich syndrome, due to receive a stem cell transplant.

This chain links TRBV12-3 or TRBV12-4 with TRBJ2-2; no reliable D call. The CDR3 is 15 amino acids. V lost 8 bases and J 6 bases, leaving 19 bases between the germline ends. The CDR3 region has the DNA TGTGCCAGCGGATTCGAAGTCCTAGGCCCCGGGGAGCTGTTTTTT. It is translated as CASGFEVLGPGELFF.

The chain uses TRBV7-9 and TRBJ2-2; D is undetermined. Germline V gives CDR1 SEHNR, CDR2 FQNEAQ (reference sequence). V lost 4 bases, J lost 5 bases, and 17 bases lay in between. CDR3 length: 16 residues. CDR3 nucleotides: TGTGCCAGCAGCTCCAGTGTCGGATTATGGACCGGGGAGCTGTTTTTT. Residues: CASSSSVGLWTGELFF.

The chain joins TRBV5-1 to TRBJ2-1, with no clear D. Looked up from germline, CDR1 is SGHRS and CDR2 is YFSETQ. This CDR3 contains 15 residues. V lost 4 bases and J lost 0, with 11 bases in between. CDR3 sequence: CASSPDTRSYNEQFF. The CDR3 DNA sequence: TGCGCCAGCAGCCCCGACACCCGCTCCTACAATGAGCAGTTCTTC.

This clonotype was detected only a few times. The chain employs TRBV5-1 and TRBJ1-1; D unresolved. The CDR3 totals 14 residues. Germline loops: CDR1 SGHRS, CDR2 YFSETQ. Trimming cost V 0 bases and J 7 bases, with 13 bases left between them. CDR3 region: CASSLGVKGSEAFF. Written as DNA, the CDR3 is TGCGCCAGCAGCTTGGGAGTTAAGGGAAGTGAAGCTTTCTTT.

This clonotype was seen a few times. This chain uses TRBV12-3 or TRBV12-4 with TRBJ1-2; no clear D. The V end was cut by 8 bases, the J end by 8 bases, with 18 bases between. The CDR3 contains 13 residues. The CDR3 sequence: CASGIRTAEGYTF. For the CDR3, the DNA is TGTGCCAGCGGTATCAGGACCGCGGAGGGCTACACCTTC.

This clonotype occurred a few times. The rearrangement uses TRBV27 and TRBJ2-1, with 12 bases that match TRBD1. Germline CDR1 reads MNHEY; CDR2 reads SMNVEV (reference sequence). CDR3 size: 19 residues. The J segment lost 1 base and the V segment lost 0 bases, leaving 7 bases of the junction unmatched. CDR3 residues: CASSLSPGTGGTSYNEQFF. CDR3 in DNA: TGTGCCAGCAGTTTATCTCCCGGGACAGGGGGCACGTCCTACAATGAGCAGTTCTTC.

The rearrangement joins TRBV24-1 to TRBJ2-1; D is uncertain. Germline V gene data show CDR1 as KGHDR and CDR2 as SFDVKD. V shed 3 bases and J shed 12 bases, with 14 bases lying between them. The CDR3 is made up of 13 amino acids. CDR3: CATSDPRSFRQFF. Here the CDR3 DNA reads TGTGCCACCAGTGATCCCCGTTCTTTCAGGCAGTTCTTC.

The chain employs TRBV30 and TRBJ2-3, with D perhaps TRBD1 or TRBD2 (7 bases each). CDR3 length equals 15 residues. V was trimmed by 1 base and J by 6 bases, leaving 17 bases between them. Per the germline V gene, CDR1 is GTSNPN and CDR2 is SVGIG (reference sequence). The CDR3 DNA reads TGTGCCTGGAGTGCGGCCGGGACAGCGGGGGATACGCAGTATTTT. The encoded protein is CAWSAAGTAGDTQYF.

This clonotype was detected only once. The V gene is TRBV20-1, the J gene TRBJ2-3; 7 bases line up with TRBD2. The CDR3 has 14 amino acids. V was clipped by 5 bases and J by 5 bases; unmatched bases: 10. Germline V gene sequence: CDR1 DFQATT, CDR2 SNEGSKA (reference sequence). The CDR3 here is CSAARLAGEDTQYF. Here the CDR3 DNA reads TGCAGTGCTGCCCGGTTGGCGGGAGAAGATACGCAGTATTTT.

This clonotype came up a few times. CDR3 residues: CATSRDRDRLYEQYF. CDR3 DNA: TGTGCCACCAGCAGAGATAGGGACAGACTTTACGAGCAGTACTTC. The chain combines TRBV15 with TRBJ2-7; 7 nucleotides align to TRBD1. V lost 0 bases to trimming and J lost 4 bases; unmatched junction nucleotides: 6. The germline V gene has CDR1 LNHNV and CDR2 YYDKDF (reference sequence). There are 15 residues in the CDR3.

The chain links TRBV19 to TRBJ2-2, with D unclear. Looked up from germline, CDR1 is LNHDA and CDR2 is SQIVND (reference sequence). The V end lost 3 bases, the J end lost 3 bases, and 5 bases lay between the germline ends. The CDR3 covers 13 residues. The CDR3 sequence: CASSMGYTGELFF. DNA for the CDR3: TGTGCCAGTAGTATGGGCTACACCGGGGAGCTGTTTTTT. The full variable domain, with the rest looked up from reference TRBV19 and TRBJ2-2, is DGGITQSPKYLFRKEGQNVTLSCEQNLNHDAMYWYRQDPGQGLRLIYYSQIVNDFQKGDIAEGYSVSREKKESFPLTVTSAQKNPTAFYLCASSMGYTGELFFGEGSRLTVL.

The genes are TRBV28 and TRBJ2-3, with D tentatively TRBD1 (6 bases). V lost 7 bases, J lost 3 bases, and 14 bases lay in between. This CDR3 is 14 amino acids long. From germline, CDR1 is MDHEN and CDR2 SYDVKM. The CDR3 nucleotides are TGTGCCAGCACCGCGGACAGCCCGACAGATACGCAGTATTTT. Protein: CASTADSPTDTQYF.

This clonotype was picked up a small number of times. The chain recombines TRBV20-1 with TRBJ2-3; D is uncertain. Trimming removed 7 bases from V and 0 bases from J, with 11 bases in between. This CDR3 has 13 amino acids. Germline lookup yields CDR1 DFQATT and CDR2 SNEGSKA (reference sequence). The CDR3 sequence: CSVHLRSTDTQYF. In DNA, the CDR3 is TGCAGTGTGCACTTGCGGAGCACAGATACGCAGTATTTT.

The genes are TRBV5-1 and TRBJ1-1, with a tentative D call TRBD1 (5 bases). Deletions cut 2 bases from V and 3 bases from J, with 8 bases between. Germline V gives CDR1 SGHRS, CDR2 YFSETQ. This CDR3 contains 13 residues. In DNA, the CDR3 is TGCGCCAGCAGCTTCACGGGGCACACTGAAGCTTTCTTT. Translation: CASSFTGHTEAFF.

The genes are TRBV6-1 and TRBJ2-1; possibly TRBD2 for D (6 bases). Germline V gene lookup returns CDR1 MNHNS and CDR2 SASEGT. Trimming shortened V by 6 bases and J by 2 bases, and 14 bases separated the two germline ends. The CDR3 covers 15 residues. CDR3 in amino acids: CASRVWVAAYNEQFF. CDR3 coding DNA: TGTGCCAGCAGGGTTTGGGTAGCGGCCTACAATGAGCAGTTCTTC.

This chain joins TRBV5-1 and TRBJ1-2; no definite D call. The CDR3 extends over 13 amino acids. Germline CDR1 and CDR2: SGHRS and YFSETQ. Trimming took off 1 base at V and 0 bases at J, with 4 bases between the two ends. The CDR3: CASSLTTNYGYTF. DNA for the CDR3: TGCGCCAGCAGCTTGACAACTAACTATGGCTACACCTTC.

The gene calls are TRBV10-3 and TRBJ2-1, with TRBD2 identical over 8 bases. The CDR3 has 13 residues. Germline V gives CDR1 ENHRY, CDR2 SYGVKD. Germline trimming cut 11 bases from V and 7 bases from J; bases unmatched to any gene: 10. The CDR3 bases are TGTGCCGCGGCCTCCGGGACTAGTAATGAGCAGTTCTTC. This codes for CAAASGTSNEQFF.